This T cell receptor (beta chain) was documented in a study of T cell repertoires in cytomegalovirus infection. Study information: From public TCR beta signatures came an indication of both CMV infection and matching HLA type. The study, taken as a whole, reports: Ex vivo responses were dominated by HLA-C-restricted CMV-specific TCR beta clonotypes. Of the TCR beta families, the public ones yielded a cumulative frequency that identified carriers of CMV plus the relevant HLA.

CDR1 is SEHNR, CDR2 FQNEAQ, per germline (reference sequence). Germline trimming cut 7 bases from V and 2 bases from J; bases unmatched to any gene: 8. The CDR3 totals 15 residues. At least ten counts were recorded for this clonotype. Its specificity is unknown. TCRdb re-called the reads through MiXCR, storing one row per CDR3 protein. There are 680,000 or so distinct CDR3 sequences in the sample; about a third occur only once, and 2.8% lies in the top ten. The rearrangement links TRBV7-9 to TRBJ2-7, with 10 bases that match TRBD1. The sequence was obtained from a human donor in good health (CMV status not recorded). Some clones in this sample may be carry-over from other donors' samples. The sample consisted of PBMCs. The CDR3 protein is CASTRDRGFTYEQYF. For the CDR3, the DNA is TGTGCCAGCACCCGGGACAGGGGATTTACCTACGAGCAGTACTTC.